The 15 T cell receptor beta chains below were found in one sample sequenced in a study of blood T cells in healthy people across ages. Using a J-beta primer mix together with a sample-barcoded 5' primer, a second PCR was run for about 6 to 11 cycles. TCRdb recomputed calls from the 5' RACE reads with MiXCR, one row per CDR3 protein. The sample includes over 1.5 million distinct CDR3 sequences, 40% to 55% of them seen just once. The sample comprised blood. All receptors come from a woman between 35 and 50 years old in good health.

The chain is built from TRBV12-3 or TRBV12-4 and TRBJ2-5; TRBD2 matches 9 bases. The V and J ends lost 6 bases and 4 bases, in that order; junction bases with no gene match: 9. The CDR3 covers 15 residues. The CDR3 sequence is CASSVSGGWPETQYF. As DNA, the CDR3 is TGTGCCAGCAGCGTTAGCGGGGGATGGCCAGAGACCCAGTACTTC.

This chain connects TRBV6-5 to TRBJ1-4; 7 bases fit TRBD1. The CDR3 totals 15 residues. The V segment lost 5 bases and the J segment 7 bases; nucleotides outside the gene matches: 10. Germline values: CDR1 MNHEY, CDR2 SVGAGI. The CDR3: CASSRGGQPPEKLFF. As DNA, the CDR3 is TGTGCCAGCAGTCGAGGGGGACAGCCTCCTGAAAAACTGTTTTTT.

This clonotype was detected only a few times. CDR3 nucleotide sequence: TGCGCCAGCAGCGAGGAGACGGGACAACAAGAGACCCAGTACTTC. Translated, it gives CASSEETGQQETQYF. The chain combines TRBV5-1 with TRBJ2-5; weak D call: TRBD1 (6 bases). Germline values: CDR1 SGHRS, CDR2 YFSETQ. V was pared by 4 bases and J by 2 bases, with 15 bases between. The CDR3 is made up of 15 amino acids.

The CDR3 loop reads CASSFRGPNEQYF. The DNA of the CDR3 is TGTGCCAGCAGTTTTCGGGGGCCCAACGAGCAGTACTTC. The V call is TRBV12-3 or TRBV12-4, the J call TRBJ2-7, with D possibly called TRBD1 or TRBD2 (6 bases each). This CDR3 contains 13 residues. V gave up 3 bases and J gave up 5 bases, with 11 bases separating them.

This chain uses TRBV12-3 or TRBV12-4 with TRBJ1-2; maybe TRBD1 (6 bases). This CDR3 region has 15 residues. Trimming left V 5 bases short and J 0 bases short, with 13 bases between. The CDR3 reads CASSPQGTPNYGYTF. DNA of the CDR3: TGTGCCAGCAGTCCTCAGGGGACACCTAACTATGGCTACACCTTC.

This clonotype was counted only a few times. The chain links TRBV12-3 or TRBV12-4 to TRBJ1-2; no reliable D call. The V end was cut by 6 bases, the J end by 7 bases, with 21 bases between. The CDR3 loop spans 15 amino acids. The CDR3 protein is CASREIGRASGGYTF. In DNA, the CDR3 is TGTGCCAGCAGGGAGATCGGAAGGGCTTCTGGTGGCTACACCTTC.

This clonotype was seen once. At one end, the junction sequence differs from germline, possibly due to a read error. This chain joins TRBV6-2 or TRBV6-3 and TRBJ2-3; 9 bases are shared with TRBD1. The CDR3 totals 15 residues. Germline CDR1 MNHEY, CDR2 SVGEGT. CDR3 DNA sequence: TGTACCAGCAGATTAAACAGGGGGCAGGGAGATACGCAGTATTTT. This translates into CTSRLNRGQGDTQYF.

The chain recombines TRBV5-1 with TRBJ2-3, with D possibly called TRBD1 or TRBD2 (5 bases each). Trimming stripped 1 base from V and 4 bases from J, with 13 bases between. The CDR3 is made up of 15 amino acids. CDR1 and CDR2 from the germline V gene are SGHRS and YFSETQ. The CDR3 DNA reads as TGCGCCAGCAGCTTGTCGGGACCATATTCAGATACGCAGTATTTT. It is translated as CASSLSGPYSDTQYF.

For the CDR3, the DNA is TGTGCCAGCAGCTATCAACACCTAGAGCGTGGCTACACCTTC. Translating it yields CASSYQHLERGYTF. This chain connects TRBV7-2 to TRBJ1-2; no definite D call. Trimming removed 4 bases from V and 7 bases from J, with 16 bases in between. The CDR3 length is 14 residues. Germline-derived CDR1 and CDR2 are SGHTA and FQGNSA.

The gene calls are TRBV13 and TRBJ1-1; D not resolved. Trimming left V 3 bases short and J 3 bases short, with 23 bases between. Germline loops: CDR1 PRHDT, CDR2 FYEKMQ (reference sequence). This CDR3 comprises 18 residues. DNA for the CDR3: TGTGCCAGCAGCTTTTTGCCAGGAAAGGGCCCCGGGGACACTGAAGCTTTCTTT. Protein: CASSFLPGKGPGDTEAFF.

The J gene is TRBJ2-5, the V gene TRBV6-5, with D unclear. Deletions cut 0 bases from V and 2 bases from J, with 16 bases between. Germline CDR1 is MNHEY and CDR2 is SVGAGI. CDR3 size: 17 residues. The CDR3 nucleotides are TGTGCCAGCAGTTACTCGAGATGGGCAATGGCACAAGAGACCCAGTACTTC. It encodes CASSYSRWAMAQETQYF.

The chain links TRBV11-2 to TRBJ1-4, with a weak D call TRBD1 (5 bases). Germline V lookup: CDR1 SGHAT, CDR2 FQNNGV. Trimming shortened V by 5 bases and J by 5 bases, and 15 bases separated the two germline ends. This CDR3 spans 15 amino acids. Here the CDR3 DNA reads TGTGCCAGCAGCGTGAGAGGGGATACCAATGAAAAACTGTTTTTT. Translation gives CASSVRGDTNEKLFF.

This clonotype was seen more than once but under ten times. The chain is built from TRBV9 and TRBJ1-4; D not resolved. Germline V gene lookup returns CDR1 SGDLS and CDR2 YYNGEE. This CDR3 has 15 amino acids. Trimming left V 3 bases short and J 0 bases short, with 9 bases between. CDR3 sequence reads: CASSDSVATNEKLFF. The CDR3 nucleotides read TGTGCCAGCAGCGACAGCGTTGCAACTAATGAAAAACTGTTTTTT.

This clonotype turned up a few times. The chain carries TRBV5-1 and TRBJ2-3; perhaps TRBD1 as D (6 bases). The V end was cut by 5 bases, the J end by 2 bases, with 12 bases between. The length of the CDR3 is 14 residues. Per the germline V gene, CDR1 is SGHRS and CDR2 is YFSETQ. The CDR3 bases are TGCGCCAGCAGGGTGACAGGAAACACAGATACGCAGTATTTT. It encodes CASRVTGNTDTQYF.

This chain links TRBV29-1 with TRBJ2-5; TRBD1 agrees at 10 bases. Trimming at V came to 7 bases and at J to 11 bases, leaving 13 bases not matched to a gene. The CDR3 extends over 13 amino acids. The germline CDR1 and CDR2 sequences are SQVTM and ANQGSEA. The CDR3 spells CSAGTGVYNEQYF. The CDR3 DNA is TGCAGCGCTGGGACAGGGGTGTACAATGAGCAGTACTTC.